Below, one TCR beta chain is given with its context. It has no known antigen specificity. The record has no base qualities; no much larger clone is one base away. Inclusive of the bounding cysteine and phenylalanine, the CDR3 is 14 residues long. Just the 42-base CDR3 DNA is kept, in frame starting at base 1. Trimming takes 1 base from V and 0 bases from J, and the germline ends sit 6 bases apart. CDR1 KGHSH and CDR2 LQKENI were looked up in the germline V gene. The method behind the library was the immunoSEQ multiplex PCR assay. For the multiplex PCR, a mixture combining 60 forward primers for TCR Vbeta segments and 13 reverse primers for TCR Jbeta segments was used. Amplification of the CDR3 region of rearranged TCR beta genes was performed with a multiplex PCR assay on genomic DNA. Amplified TCR beta libraries were sequenced as 87-base-pair reads on the Illumina HiSeq System. As for the authors' bioinformatics: In a later analysis, approximately 74 million unique TCR beta chains were counted across the 500 to 850 repertoires, and around 11 million of these chains were shared by at least two donors. Raw reads were error-corrected and collapsed into unique sequences with a nearest-neighbor algorithm that merged closely related sequences to remove PCR and sequencing errors. CDR3 sequences were aligned to IMGT reference sequences to assign V, D and J gene segments. For a sequence to be retained, a match of at least six nucleotides was required to both a V gene segment and a J gene segment. A rearrangement counted as productive if the CDR3 had no stop codons and remained in frame with V and J, and every other rearrangement counted as non-productive. Following IMGT convention, CDR3 was defined as the stretch from the second conserved V-encoded cysteine up to the conserved J-encoded phenylalanine. In an earlier analysis of approximately 500 of the donors, sequences lacking an unambiguous match to a single V gene segment were excluded. An earlier analysis of approximately 590 of the donors classified V segments as functional when productive rearrangements were above 56.7% and as segregating when the standard deviation between donors was above 5%. A statistical classification framework was built for diagnosing cytomegalovirus status from the catalog of TCR beta chain sequences. A later analysis assigned V and J genes by comparing TCR nucleotide sequences with IMGT/GENE-DB human TR gene sequences. In a later analysis, CDR3 sequences and most-parsimonious VDJ recombination scenarios were assigned using the TCRdist pipeline. In a later analysis, each TCR beta chain was defined by its CDR3 amino acid sequence together with its V-gene family, and reads lacking a unique V-gene family were excluded. As a way to deal with suspected cross-contamination and a sequencing artifact, a later analysis dropped under 600 nucleotide sequences that were highly shared and had low generation probability. In a later analysis, a clonal expansion index for each public chain was calculated from normalized within-repertoire ranks of inferred template counts. In a later analysis, generation probabilities were computed using a VDJ recombination model fitted to out-of-frame rearrangements, and the results were checked against IGoR. In a later analysis, hypergeometric tests were used to score TCR-TCR, TCR-HLA and TCR-CMV co-occurrence, with a repertoire-size bias correction applied to TCR pairs. False discovery rates were estimated in a later analysis by permuting HLA or CMV assignments 20 times. In a later analysis, co-occurring TCRs were grouped with DBSCAN, and TCRdist sequence similarity was added when clustering was performed within HLA-allele-positive subsets. Repertoires with fewer than 30,000 or more than 120,000 public chains, plus five repertoires with anomalous nucleotide sharing, were excluded from co-occurrence clustering. TCRdb obtained this table from immuneACCESS and retained in-frame rearrangements with V and J assigned. These tables miss some clones; where compared with another copy, unresolved V genes account for less than half of the shortfall, and the remainder is unexplained. V and J calls and clone size are those listed in that table; D and trimming were worked out from the DNA. The sample contains roughly 240,000 clones, around 76% of them found a single time. Around 5.7% of the sample is in the top ten clones.

This specimen comes from a study of cytomegalovirus exposure and HLA in healthy donors (TCRdb year 2017). A note on the overall study: In an earlier analysis of under 750 of the donors, 276 Gb of sequence data and about 110 million unique TCR beta sequences from about 190 million T cells were reported. Around 330 gigabases of sequencing data and around 85 million unique TCR sequences made up an early release that covered approximately 700 HLA-typed donors. The genetic ancestry cluster associated with self-reported Caucasian donors included roughly 84% of the roughly 360 genotyped donors. The study aimed to test whether signatures of past pathogen exposure could be identified by cataloging public T cell receptors. The study profiled the T cell repertoires of some 610 subjects by immunosequencing and related them to cytomegalovirus serostatus. In addition to the first cohort of several hundred subjects, a separate validation cohort of 130 or so different subjects was used. To predict cytomegalovirus infection status, the study brought together high-throughput TCR immunosequencing, statistical association of individual TCRs with disease status, and machine learning. In a later analysis, previously published TCR beta repertoires from about 640 donors were re-analyzed and high-resolution HLA genotyping was added so that TCR occurrence patterns could be studied. The later analysis used no new phenotypic data to find candidate immune exposures, relying instead on TCR beta sequences and their occurrence across donors. In an earlier analysis of 550 to 700 of the donors, high-throughput TCR beta sequencing was used to judge whether each TCR beta V gene segment behaved as functional or pseudogenic. Donor age, sex, ethnicity and CMV serostatus were compiled alongside the repertoire data. A later genetic analysis used genome-wide SNP genotypes for about 60% of the roughly 700 donors, treating that subset as a discovery cohort. All discovery cohort repertoires had been generated using a single sequencing platform. HLA typing included class I and class II loci at four-digit resolution. The number of typed donors differed by locus: about 620-630 for A, B, C, DRB1 and DQB1; 500 to 550 for DQA1; roughly 600 for DPA1; and some 430 for DPB1. Roughly 5 DR-DQ haplotypes were handled as single units for association and clustering, since linkage in the cohort was strong. Across 398 genotyped donors of the cohort, an average of about 240,000 unique TCR beta nucleotide sequences per donor were sequenced, and approximately 17% of those sequences were non-productive. Overall results and qualifications from the work: In this cohort, only TCR beta chains were sequenced, and detectable features were limited by the absence of alpha or paired-chain data. V-gene and J-gene trimming of TCR beta chains was associated with a missense DCLRE1C variant in a later genetic analysis, and the association was replicated in an independent cohort. Because HLA typing was unavailable for some donors at each locus, only the typed subset was used in association tests. Most TCR sequences were seen in very few donors, while some public TCRs were found in many individuals. The earlier analysis of approximately 590 of the donors excluded seventeen rarely observed V segments, including chromosome 9 orphons, because counts were too low. Broadly in line with IMGT annotations, most TCR beta V segments showed up in productive rearrangements about 87% or about 30% of the time in an earlier analysis of a few hundred of the donors. According to a later analysis, most CMV-associated TCR beta chains appeared to be HLA-restricted, and the HLA associations seemed to be driven largely by CMV exposure. Because the 87-base-pair reads could not distinguish some IMGT-functional V segments, including TRBV6-2 and TRBV6-3, those segments were excluded. Three of the identified cytomegalovirus-associated TCR beta chains were confirmed in vitro to be specific for cytomegalovirus antigens. The only immune exposure information available for the cohort was CMV serostatus. In a later analysis, several top co-occurrence clusters were reported to appear linked to parvovirus B19, influenza, CMV and Epstein-Barr virus. Assigning TCR associations to individual alleles was difficult when HLA alleles, especially DR and DQ, strongly co-occurred. The sequencing pipeline was judged likely to have produced a cluster of highly shared sequence variants as a technical artifact. According to a later genetic analysis, donors in an Asian-associated ancestry cluster had fewer N-insertions in productive TCRs than the approximately 690-donor mean. Correlated functional status among segregating V segments might reflect linkage disequilibrium, but an unknown experimental factor could not be ruled out. A further reported finding was that TCR beta sequences accurately predicted the HLA-A and HLA-B alleles for most subjects in the first cohort. Roughly uniform sequencing depth across donors was assumed in presence/absence analyses, although this assumption may not hold. Cytomegalovirus status was reported to be diagnosed by the classifier with high specificity and sensitivity in both the original and validation cohorts. The study listed approximately 150 TCR beta chains as associated with cytomegalovirus. A later analysis found that TCR association rates varied across HLA loci, with DRB1 alleles showing the most associated TCRs and HLA-C alleles the fewest. A later analysis associated 16,951 TCR beta sequences with specific HLA alleles at a false discovery rate of 0.05. The authors suggested that the approach could potentially be generalized to other disease states and immunological phenotypes. In a later analysis, HLA-associated TCR beta chains showed more clonal expansion and lower generation probabilities than non-associated chains that were equally common.

The cohort was made up of under 800 healthy bone marrow donors. Cohort members were all nominally healthy when sampled, although unrecorded immune exposures were likely present. The donor was CMV seropositive and was included in the group of 270 or so seropositive cohort members. Every donor gave a peripheral blood sample, and the peripheral blood mononuclear cells from that sample were used for TCR beta sequencing. Genomic DNA was extracted from the blood cell samples with the Qiagen DNeasy Blood Extraction Kit. The clonotype originates from a woman aged 40 to 55 in good health and CMV-seropositive. Sequencing was done on a sample of PBMCs. The chain uses TRBV18 and TRBJ2-5; tentative D gene TRBD1, with 6 bases matching. This receptor carries the CDR3 CASSPRTDQETQYF. The nucleotides read TGTGCCAGCTCACCACGGACAGACCAAGAGACCCAGTACTTC.